Sequencing of this T cell receptor beta chain was carried out in a study of response to subunit inactivated influenza vaccine. General study points: Each seasonal flu vaccination may recruit only limited new T cells, authors suggested.

TCRdb used MiXCR to reprocess the RT-PCR reads, holding one entry per CDR3 protein. The sample records some 600,000 distinct CDR3 sequences, 13% to 15% being singletons. Ten or more counts support this clonotype. Its cognate antigen is unknown. The material was PBMCs from blood, obtained roughly 2 weeks before vaccination. The clonotype originates from a middle-aged man who received an inactivated influenza vaccine.

CDR3 residues: CASSPARGSYNEQFF. The CDR3 DNA is TGCGCCAGCAGCCCCGCGAGGGGCTCCTACAATGAGCAGTTCTTC. The chain couples TRBV5-1 to TRBJ2-1; D tentatively fits TRBD1 or TRBD2 (5 bases each). V was clipped by 4 bases and J by 0 bases, with 11 bases between them. Looked up from germline, CDR1 is SGHRS and CDR2 is YFSETQ. The CDR3 totals 15 residues. The full variable domain, its missing parts supplied by reference TRBV5-1 and TRBJ2-1, is KAGVTQTPRYLIKTRGQQVTLSCSPISGHRSVSWYQQTPGQGLQFLFEYFSETQRNKGNFPGRFSGRQFSNSRSEMNVSTLELGDSALYLCASSPARGSYNEQFFGPGTRLTVL.